This TCR beta chain was recovered during a study of blood T cell repertoires in COVID-19. Adults between roughly 18 and 90 years of age took part from 24 US areas. Assay: immunoSEQ multiplex PCR; the TCRdb copy retains only in-frame clones and omits some. Here the sample spans about 220,000 clones, over 80% being singletons. Trimming stripped 5 bases from V and 5 bases from J, with 13 bases between. The CDR3 totals 15 residues. Germline V gene data show CDR1 as SGHAT and CDR2 as FQDESV (reference sequence). V usage is TRBV11-1 and J usage is TRBJ1-6; D is perhaps TRBD1 (6 bases). Sequenced material: PBMCs or T cells enriched from blood (not recorded which). The source of this sequence is a young woman with acute COVID-19. In nucleotides, the CDR3 is TGTGCCAGCAGCCAGGGGAGCCCCAATAATTCACCCCTCCACTTT. Protein sequence: CASSQGSPNNSPLHF.